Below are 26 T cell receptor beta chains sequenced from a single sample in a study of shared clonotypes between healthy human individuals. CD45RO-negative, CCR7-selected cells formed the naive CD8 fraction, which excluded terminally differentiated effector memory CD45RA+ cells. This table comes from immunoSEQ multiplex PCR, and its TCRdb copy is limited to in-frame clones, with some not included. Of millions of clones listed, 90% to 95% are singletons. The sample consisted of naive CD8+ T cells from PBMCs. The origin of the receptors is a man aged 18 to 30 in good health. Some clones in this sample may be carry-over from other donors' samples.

The CDR3 DNA reads TGTGCCAGCAGTTCAGTCATCCGGGACAGGGGTATGTGGGCGAACACCGGGGAGCTGTTTTTT. Translation gives CASSSVIRDRGMWANTGELFF. The rearrangement joins TRBV28 to TRBJ2-2, with TRBD1 matching over 10 bases. Germline V gene data show CDR1 as MDHEN and CDR2 as SYDVKM. The length of the CDR3 is 21 residues. V shed 4 bases, J shed 0 bases, and the junction held 17 bases outside the gene matches.

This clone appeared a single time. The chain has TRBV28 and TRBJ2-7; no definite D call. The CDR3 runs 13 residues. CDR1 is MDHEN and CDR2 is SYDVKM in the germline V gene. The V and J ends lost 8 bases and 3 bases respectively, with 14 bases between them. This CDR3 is CASVWGEFYEQYF. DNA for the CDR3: TGTGCCAGCGTGTGGGGTGAGTTCTACGAGCAGTACTTC.

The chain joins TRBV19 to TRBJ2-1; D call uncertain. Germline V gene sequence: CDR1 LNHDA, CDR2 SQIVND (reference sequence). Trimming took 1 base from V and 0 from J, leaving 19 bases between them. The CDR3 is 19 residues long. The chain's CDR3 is CASSIGSVLFQVSYNEQFF. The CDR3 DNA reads TGTGCCAGTAGTATAGGGAGTGTGTTGTTTCAGGTCTCCTACAATGAGCAGTTCTTC. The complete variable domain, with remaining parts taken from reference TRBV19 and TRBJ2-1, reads DGGITQSPKYLFRKEGQNVTLSCEQNLNHDAMYWYRQDPGQGLRLIYYSQIVNDFQKGDIAEGYSVSREKKESFPLTVTSAQKNPTAFYLCASSIGSVLFQVSYNEQFFGPGTRLTVL.

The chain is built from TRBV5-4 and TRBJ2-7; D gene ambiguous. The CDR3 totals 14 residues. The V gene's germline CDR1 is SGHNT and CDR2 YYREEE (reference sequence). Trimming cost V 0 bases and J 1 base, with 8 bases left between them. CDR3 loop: CASSLAPPSYEQYF. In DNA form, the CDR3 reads TGTGCCAGCAGCTTGGCCCCGCCGTCCTACGAGCAGTACTTC.

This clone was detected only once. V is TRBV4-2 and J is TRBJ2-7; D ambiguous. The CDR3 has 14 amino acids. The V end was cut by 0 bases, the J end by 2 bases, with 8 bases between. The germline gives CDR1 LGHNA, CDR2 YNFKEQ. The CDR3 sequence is CASSQEVRTYEQYF. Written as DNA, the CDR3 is TGTGCCAGCAGCCAAGAAGTCCGGACCTACGAGCAGTACTTC.

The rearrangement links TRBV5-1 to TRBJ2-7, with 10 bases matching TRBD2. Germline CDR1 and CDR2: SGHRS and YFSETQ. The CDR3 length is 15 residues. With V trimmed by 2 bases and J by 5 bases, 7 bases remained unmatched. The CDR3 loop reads CASSFILAGANEQYF. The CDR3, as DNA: TGCGCCAGCAGCTTTATCCTAGCGGGAGCGAACGAGCAGTACTTC.

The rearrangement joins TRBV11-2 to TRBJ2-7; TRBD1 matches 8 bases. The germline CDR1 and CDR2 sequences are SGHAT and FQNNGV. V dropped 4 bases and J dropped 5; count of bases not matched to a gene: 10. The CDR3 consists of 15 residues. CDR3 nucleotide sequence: TGTGCCAGCAGCTCCTTGACAGGGGTGTTGAACGAGCAGTACTTC. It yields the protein CASSSLTGVLNEQYF.

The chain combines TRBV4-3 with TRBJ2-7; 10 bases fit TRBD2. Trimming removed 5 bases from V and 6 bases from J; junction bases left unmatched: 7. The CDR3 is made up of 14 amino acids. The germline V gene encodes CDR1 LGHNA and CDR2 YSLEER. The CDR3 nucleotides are TGCGCCAGCAGCGGAGTAGCGGGAGGAGGCGAGCAGTACTTC. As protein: CASSGVAGGGEQYF.

The CDR3 reads CALRGERETQYF. CDR3 in DNA: TGTGCCCTGAGAGGGGAGAGAGAGACCCAGTACTTC. The chain links TRBV6-6 to TRBJ2-5; perhaps D is TRBD1 or TRBD2 (5 bases each). Germline V gene sequence: CDR1 MNHNY, CDR2 SVGAGI (reference sequence). V dropped 11 bases and J dropped 4 bases, with 14 bases sitting between them. The CDR3 has 12 residues.

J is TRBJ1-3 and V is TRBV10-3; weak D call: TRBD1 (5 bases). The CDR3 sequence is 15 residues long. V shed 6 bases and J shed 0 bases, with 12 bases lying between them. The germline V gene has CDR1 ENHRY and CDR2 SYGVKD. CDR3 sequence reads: CAISEDSFSGNTIYF. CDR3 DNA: TGTGCCATCAGCGAAGACAGCTTCTCTGGAAACACCATATATTTT.

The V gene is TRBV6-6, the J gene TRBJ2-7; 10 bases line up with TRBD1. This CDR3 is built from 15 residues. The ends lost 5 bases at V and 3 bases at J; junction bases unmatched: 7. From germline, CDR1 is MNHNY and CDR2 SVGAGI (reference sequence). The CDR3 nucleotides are TGTGCCAGCAGTCTCCGGGACAGGGGCCTCTACGAGCAGTACTTC. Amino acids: CASSLRDRGLYEQYF.

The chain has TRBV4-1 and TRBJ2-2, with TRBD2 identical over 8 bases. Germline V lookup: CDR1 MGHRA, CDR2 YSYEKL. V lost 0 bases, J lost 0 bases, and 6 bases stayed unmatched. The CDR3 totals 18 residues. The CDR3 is CASSQDTTSEANTGELFF. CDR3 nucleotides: TGCGCCAGCAGCCAAGATACGACTAGCGAAGCGAACACCGGGGAGCTGTTTTTT.

The CDR3 spells CASNPGCRHCFEQYF. Here the CDR3 DNA reads TGCGCCAGCAACCCCGGCTGCAGGCACTGTTTCGAGCAGTACTTC. The chain uses TRBV23-1 and TRBJ2-7; no clear D gene. TRBV23-1 is marked as an open reading frame, function uncertain. The V and J ends lost 7 bases and 6 bases respectively, with 22 bases between them. CDR3 size: 15 residues.

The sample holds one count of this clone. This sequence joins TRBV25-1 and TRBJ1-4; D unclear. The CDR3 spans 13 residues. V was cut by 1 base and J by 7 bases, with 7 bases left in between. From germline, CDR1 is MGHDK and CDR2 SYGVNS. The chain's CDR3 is CASSEWRPEKLFF. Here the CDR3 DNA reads TGTGCCAGCAGTGAATGGCGTCCTGAAAAACTGTTTTTT.

CDR3: CASSPGTSYPYNEQFF. The DNA for the CDR3 is TGTGCCAGCAGCCCTGGGACTAGCTATCCCTACAATGAGCAGTTCTTC. The chain couples TRBV7-9 to TRBJ2-1, with 9 positions matching TRBD2. The trim removed 5 bases at V and 2 bases at J, leaving 7 bases unmatched. CDR3 length: 16 residues. Per the germline V gene, CDR1 is SEHNR and CDR2 is FQNEAQ (reference sequence).

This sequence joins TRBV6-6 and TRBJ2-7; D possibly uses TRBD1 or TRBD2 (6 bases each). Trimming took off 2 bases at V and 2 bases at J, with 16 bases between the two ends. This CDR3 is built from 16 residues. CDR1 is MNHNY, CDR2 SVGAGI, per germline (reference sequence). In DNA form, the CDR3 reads TGTGCCAGCAGTTACCTGGGAGGACAGTCTGCCTACGAGCAGTACTTC. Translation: CASSYLGGQSAYEQYF.

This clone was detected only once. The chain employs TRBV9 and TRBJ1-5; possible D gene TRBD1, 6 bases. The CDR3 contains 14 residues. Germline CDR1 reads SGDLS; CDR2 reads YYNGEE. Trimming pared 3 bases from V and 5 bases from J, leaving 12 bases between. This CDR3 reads CASSDRDGHQPQHF. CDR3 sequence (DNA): TGTGCCAGCAGCGACAGGGACGGCCATCAGCCCCAGCATTTT.

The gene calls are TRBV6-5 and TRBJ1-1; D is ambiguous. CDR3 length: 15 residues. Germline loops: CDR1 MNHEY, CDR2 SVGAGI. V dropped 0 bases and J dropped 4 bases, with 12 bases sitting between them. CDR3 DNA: TGTGCCAGCAGTTACTCGAGCCCAACGGGCACTGAAGCTTTCTTT. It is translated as CASSYSSPTGTEAFF.

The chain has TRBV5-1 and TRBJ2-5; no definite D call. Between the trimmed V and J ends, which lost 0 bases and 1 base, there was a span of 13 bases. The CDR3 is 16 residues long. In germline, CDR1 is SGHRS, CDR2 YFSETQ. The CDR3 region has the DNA TGCGCCAGCAGCTTGGAGACCGAACCCCTCCAAGAGACCCAGTACTTC. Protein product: CASSLETEPLQETQYF.

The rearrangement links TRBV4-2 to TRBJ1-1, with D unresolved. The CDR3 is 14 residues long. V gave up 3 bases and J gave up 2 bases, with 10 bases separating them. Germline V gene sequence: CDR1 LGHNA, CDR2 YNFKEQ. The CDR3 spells CASSHADGNTEAFF. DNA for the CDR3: TGTGCCAGCAGCCACGCTGACGGTAACACTGAAGCTTTCTTT.

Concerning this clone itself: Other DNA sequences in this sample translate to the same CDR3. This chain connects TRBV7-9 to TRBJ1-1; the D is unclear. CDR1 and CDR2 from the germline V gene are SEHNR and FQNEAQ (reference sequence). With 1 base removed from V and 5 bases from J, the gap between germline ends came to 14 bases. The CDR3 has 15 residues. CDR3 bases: TGTGCCAGCAGCTTAGGCCCGGGTTTGGGAACTGAAGCTTTCTTT. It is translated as CASSLGPGLGTEAFF.

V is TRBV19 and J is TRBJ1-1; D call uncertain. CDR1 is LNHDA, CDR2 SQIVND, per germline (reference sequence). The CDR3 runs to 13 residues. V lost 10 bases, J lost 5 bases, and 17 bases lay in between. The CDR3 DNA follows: TGTGCCATTGGATTGGGTGTGGGGACTGAAGCTTTCTTT. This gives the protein CAIGLGVGTEAFF.

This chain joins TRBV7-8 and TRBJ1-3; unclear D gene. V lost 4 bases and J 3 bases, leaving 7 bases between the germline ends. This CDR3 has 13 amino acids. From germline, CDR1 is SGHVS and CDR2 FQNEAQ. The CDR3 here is CASSSQYGNTIYF. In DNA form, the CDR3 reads TGTGCCAGCAGCTCGCAATATGGAAACACCATATATTTT.

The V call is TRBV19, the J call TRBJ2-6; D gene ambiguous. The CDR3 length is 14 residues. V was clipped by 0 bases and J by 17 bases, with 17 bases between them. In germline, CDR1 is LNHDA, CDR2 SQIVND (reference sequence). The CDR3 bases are TGTGCCAGTAGTATAGATAGAGGCAGGCCCCGCTTGACTTTC. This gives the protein CASSIDRGRPRLTF.

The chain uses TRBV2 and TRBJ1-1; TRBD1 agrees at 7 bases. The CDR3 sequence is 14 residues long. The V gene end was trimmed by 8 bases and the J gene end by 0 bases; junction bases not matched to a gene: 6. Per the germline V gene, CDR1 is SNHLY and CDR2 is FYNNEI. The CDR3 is CASQDRAMNTEAFF. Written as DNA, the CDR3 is TGTGCCAGCCAAGACAGGGCCATGAACACTGAAGCTTTCTTT.

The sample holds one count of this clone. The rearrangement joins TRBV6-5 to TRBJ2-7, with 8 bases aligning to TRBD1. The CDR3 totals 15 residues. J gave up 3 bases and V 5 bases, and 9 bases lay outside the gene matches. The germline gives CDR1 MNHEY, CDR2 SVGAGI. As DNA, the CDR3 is TGTGCCAGCAGTCTCCAGGGGGCTGTAGACTACGAGCAGTACTTC. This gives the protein CASSLQGAVDYEQYF.